A selection of T cell receptor beta chains follows, all from one sample in a study of long-term antiretroviral therapy in people with HIV. TCRdb keeps only in-frame clones here, not all; method: immunoSEQ multiplex PCR. The table includes roughly 29,000 clones, less than 85% detected once. The material was unsorted PBMCs, obtained 0.3 years after starting antiretroviral therapy. These receptors originate from a man aged 40-55 years with HIV. CDR3s include the opening cysteine and the closing phenylalanine or tryptophan. D genes are given only for firm matches. The listing skips clone size in some rows; elsewhere it reads once, few, many or a size class.

J: TRBJ2-7; size: few; D: .; V: TRBV10-2; DNA: TGCGCCAGCGGGCCGGGCCCCGGCGCCTACGAGCAGTACTTC; CDR3: CASGPGPGAYEQYF
J: TRBJ1-1; size: .; D: .; V: TRBV27; DNA: TGTGCCAGCGTTACTGACGAGTATTCGGTCACTGAAGCTTTCTTT; CDR3: CASVTDEYSVTEAFF
J: TRBJ2-3; size: once; D: .; V: TRBV29-1; DNA: TGCAGCGTACCCACCTGGGGGGGCCGGGGGTTGGATACGCAGTATTTT; CDR3: CSVPTWGGRGLDTQYF
J: TRBJ2-5; size: .; D: TRBD2; V: TRBV27; DNA: TGTGCCAGCAGTTCTAGCGGGCCTGGATGGGAGACCCAGTACTTC; CDR3: CASSSSGPGWETQYF
J: TRBJ1-6; size: .; D: .; V: TRBV28; DNA: TGTGCCAGCAGCAAGGGGACGGGAAATTCACCCCTCCACTTT; CDR3: CASSKGTGNSPLHF
J: TRBJ2-2; size: .; D: .; V: TRBV25-1; DNA: TGTGCCAGCAGGACACCGAACACCGGGGAGCTGTTTTTT; CDR3: CASRTPNTGELFF
J: TRBJ1-2; size: .; D: .; V: TRBV9; DNA: TGTGCCAGCAGCGTAGGGGGGGGGCGTTCGGATGGCTACACCTTC; CDR3: CASSVGGGRSDGYTF
J: TRBJ1-3; size: .; D: .; V: TRBV4-2; DNA: TGTGCCAGCAGCCAAGAATGGACGACTGGAAACACCATATATTTT; CDR3: CASSQEWTTGNTIYF
J: TRBJ2-7; size: .; D: TRBD1; V: TRBV9; DNA: TGTGCCAGCAGCGTAGTGGGGGACAGGGCCGAGCAGTACTTC; CDR3: CASSVVGDRAEQYF
J: TRBJ2-5; size: .; D: TRBD1; V: TRBV11-3; DNA: TGTGCCAGCAGCCAGACAGGGGGCGTGGGGGAGACCCAGTACTTC; CDR3: CASSQTGGVGETQYF
J: TRBJ2-7; size: once; D: .; V: TRBV27; DNA: TGTGCCAGCAGTTTAAAAACAACCTACGAGCAGTACTTC; CDR3: CASSLKTTYEQYF
J: TRBJ2-5; size: .; D: TRBD2; V: TRBV7-2; DNA: TGTGCCAGCAGCTTAGCTAGCGGGGTGAAAGAGACCCAGTACTTC; CDR3: CASSLASGVKETQYF
J: TRBJ2-3; size: once; D: .; V: TRBV5-1; DNA: TGCGCCAGCAGCGGGGGGCATAGCACAGATACGCAGTATTTT; CDR3: CASSGGHSTDTQYF
J: TRBJ2-5; size: .; D: .; V: TRBV11-2; DNA: TGTGCCAGCAGCTTAGGGACGGGGGCACAAGAGACCCAGTACTTC; CDR3: CASSLGTGAQETQYF
J: TRBJ1-2; size: .; D: .; V: TRBV5-1; DNA: TGCGCCAGCAGCTTGGCCCCAGGGTCCTCGGGCTATGGCTACACCTTC; CDR3: CASSLAPGSSGYGYTF
J: TRBJ1-5; size: .; D: .; V: TRBV10-1; DNA: TGCGCCAGCAGTGATCACAGAAAGGGGCAGCCCCAGCATTTT; CDR3: CASSDHRKGQPQHF
J: TRBJ2-1; size: .; D: TRBD2; V: TRBV5-1; DNA: TGCGCCAGCAGCTTGGCTAGCGGGAGAAATGAGCAGTTCTTC; CDR3: CASSLASGRNEQFF
J: TRBJ2-3; size: .; D: TRBD2; V: TRBV4-3; DNA: TGCGCCAGCAGCCCCAAACCCCTAGCGGGAGTTCGTACAGATACGCAGTATTTT; CDR3: CASSPKPLAGVRTDTQYF
J: TRBJ1-3; size: .; D: .; V: TRBV5-1; DNA: TGCGCCAGCAGCTTCGACAGCTCCTCTGGAAACACCATATATTTT; CDR3: CASSFDSSSGNTIYF
J: TRBJ2-3; size: once; D: .; V: TRBV19; DNA: TGTGCCAGTAGTAGTCTATACACAGATACGCAGTATTTT; CDR3: CASSSLYTDTQYF
J: TRBJ1-5; size: few; D: .; V: TRBV28; DNA: TGTGCCAGCAACCGCGTCGCCGATGGACAGCCCCAGCATTTT; CDR3: CASNRVADGQPQHF
J: TRBJ2-3; size: .; D: .; V: TRBV5-1; DNA: TGCGCCAGCAGCCTTACCACAGATACGCAGTATTTT; CDR3: CASSLTTDTQYF
J: TRBJ2-3; size: .; D: .; V: TRBV5-4; DNA: TGTGCCAGCAGCCCGGGGACCGCCACAGATACGCAGTATTTT; CDR3: CASSPGTATDTQYF
J: TRBJ1-6; size: .; D: .; V: TRBV4-3; DNA: TGCGCCAGCAGCCAAGGGGGGGGAACAGGGTCGGGCGGGAATTCACCCCTCCACTTT; CDR3: CASSQGGGTGSGGNSPLHF
J: TRBJ1-4; size: .; D: .; V: TRBV25-1; DNA: TGTGCCAGATTCGGACAGCGGGGTAATGAAAAACTGTTTTTT; CDR3: CARFGQRGNEKLFF
J: TRBJ2-3; size: .; D: .; V: TRBV29-1; DNA: TGCAGCGTGGGCACCGCATACCGCACAGATACGCAGTATTTT; CDR3: CSVGTAYRTDTQYF
J: TRBJ2-2; size: .; D: .; V: TRBV7-3; DNA: TGTGCCAGCAGCTTAACGCAGGGAACCGGGGAGCTGTTTTTT; CDR3: CASSLTQGTGELFF
J: TRBJ1-1; size: .; D: TRBD1; V: TRBV11-2; DNA: TGTGCCAGCAGCTTACAGGGGGCGCGGGACACTGAAGCTTTCTTT; CDR3: CASSLQGARDTEAFF
J: TRBJ2-1; size: .; D: .; V: TRBV18; DNA: TGTGCCAGCTCATCACAGGCTGGTGAGCAGTTCTTC; CDR3: CASSSQAGEQFF
J: TRBJ2-2; size: .; D: TRBD2; V: TRBV9; DNA: TGTGCCAGCGGGACTAGCCGCACCGTCGGGGAGCTGTTTTTT; CDR3: CASGTSRTVGELFF
J: TRBJ2-1; size: .; D: .; V: TRBV5-4; DNA: TGTGCCAGCAGCTTCCCCAGGGGGGACAATGAGCAGTTCTTC; CDR3: CASSFPRGDNEQFF
J: TRBJ2-7; size: .; D: TRBD1; V: TRBV5-4; DNA: TGTGCCAGCAGCTTGGGACAGGGAGTTTACGAGCAGTACTTC; CDR3: CASSLGQGVYEQYF
J: TRBJ1-2; size: .; D: .; V: TRBV27; DNA: TGTGCCAGCAGGGACATGGGAACCTTATATGGCTACACCTTC; CDR3: CASRDMGTLYGYTF
J: TRBJ2-1; size: .; D: TRBD2; V: TRBV4-3; DNA: TGCGCCAGCAGCCAAGACCCCAGGGCGGGGGGGCAGTTCTTC; CDR3: CASSQDPRAGGQFF
J: TRBJ2-7; size: few; D: .; V: TRBV5-1; DNA: TGCGCCAGCAGCTTGGTGGGAGCCTCCTACGAGCAGTACTTC; CDR3: CASSLVGASYEQYF
J: TRBJ2-3; size: .; D: TRBD2; V: TRBV7-7; DNA: TGTGCTAGCAGCTCGGGTGGCACTAGCGGGGGTACAGATACGCAGTATTTT; CDR3: CASSSGGTSGGTDTQYF
J: TRBJ2-7; size: .; D: .; V: TRBV2; DNA: TGTGCCAGCAGCCCGGGCAACCCTTACGAGCAGTACTTC; CDR3: CASSPGNPYEQYF
J: TRBJ1-5; size: once; D: TRBD1; V: TRBV27; DNA: TGTGCCAGCAGTAGAGGGGGACAGGGCCAGCCCCAGCATTTT; CDR3: CASSRGGQGQPQHF
J: TRBJ2-7; size: .; D: .; V: TRBV15; DNA: TGTGCCACCAGCAGAGATGACAGTAGCGAGCAGTACTTC; CDR3: CATSRDDSSEQYF
J: TRBJ2-7; size: once; D: TRBD1; V: TRBV10-3; DNA: TGTGCCATCAGTGCCGGGACAGGGGTAATCTACGAGCAGTACTTC; CDR3: CAISAGTGVIYEQYF
J: TRBJ1-2; size: .; D: .; V: TRBV7-9; DNA: TGTGCCAGCAGAGGCACCGGGACGGGGGTTATTGGCTACACCTTC; CDR3: CASRGTGTGVIGYTF
J: TRBJ2-1; size: .; D: .; V: TRBV29-1; DNA: TGCAGCGTTCTTCTGGGGGGTGGGAATGAGCAGTTCTTC; CDR3: CSVLLGGGNEQFF